This T cell receptor (beta chain) derives from a study of cytomegalovirus exposure and HLA in healthy donors. This CDR3 contains 14 residues. With 1 base removed from V and 1 base from J, the gap between germline ends came to 8 bases. Germline V lookup: CDR1 SGHDT, CDR2 YYEEEE. On this clone: Its matching antigen is unknown.

Study findings and constraints: Analyzed later, most CMV-associated TCR beta chains appeared HLA-restricted.

Primers included in the PCR were 60 Vbeta and 13 Jbeta primers. Assay: immunoSEQ multiplex PCR; the TCRdb copy retains only in-frame clones and omits some. The sample contains 110,000 to 150,000 clones, roughly 70% of which appear only once. Sequencing was performed on PBMCs. The rearrangement joins TRBV5-6 to TRBJ2-5; the D gene is possibly TRBD1 (6 bases). This TCR was sampled from a man aged 25 to 45 in good health and CMV-seronegative. This chain's CDR3 is CASSLTGTQETQYF. The CDR3 DNA reads TGTGCCAGCAGCTTGACAGGGACCCAAGAGACCCAGTACTTC.